This T cell receptor (beta chain) appears in the sequencing data of a study of CD8 T cells in ankylosing spondylitis. Study-level findings and limits: The study identified a TCR beta motif of several highly homologous variants that appeared characteristic of ankylosing spondylitis blood.

About this clonotype itself: Its target is not known.

This CDR3 contains 15 residues. Trimming took off 1 base at V and 0 bases at J, with 7 bases between the two ends. Germline V lookup: CDR1 SNHLY, CDR2 FYNNEI. TCRdb recomputed calls from the 5' RACE reads with MiXCR, one row per CDR3 protein. This table has 500,000 to 550,000 distinct CDR3 sequences, roughly 13% appearing once. Sequencing was done on a sample of blood, either unsorted or a sorted T cell fraction (not recorded which). This clonotype was sampled from a male donor with ankylosing spondylitis. The J gene is TRBJ1-3, the V gene TRBV2; D not certain. The CDR3 coding sequence is TGTGCCAGCAGTGAAGTCAGGAGCTCTGGAAACACCATATATTTT. It translates to CASSEVRSSGNTIYF.